This T cell receptor (beta chain) was captured by sequencing in a study of beta chain features in type 1 diabetes. Study observations and caveats: When Type 1 diabetes patients were examined, their TCRB CDR3s proved moderately but significantly shorter in all four CD4+ subsets.

This clone was recorded a few times. The antigen remains unidentified. The CDR3 contains 16 residues. V lost 4 bases to trimming and J lost 3 bases, with 16 bases between them. Germline V lookup: CDR1 LGHNA, CDR2 YSLEER. Since all of the isolated RNA was reverse transcribed, expressed TCRB transcripts were what got sequenced. Measured with immunoSEQ multiplex PCR; TCRdb has only the in-frame clones, and not every one. The table records a few hundred thousand clones, roughly 21% of them present only once. The origin of this receptor is a woman in her 40s with type 1 diabetes. The sample consisted of naive CD4+ T cells from blood. The chain links TRBV4-3 to TRBJ1-5; unclear D gene. The CDR3 sequence: CASSLSVLGINQPQHF. The CDR3 nucleotides read TGCGCCAGCAGCCTGTCGGTTCTCGGGATCAATCAGCCCCAGCATTTT.